This is a list of T cell receptor beta chains from one sample in a study of blood T cells in healthy people across ages. TCRdb re-derived calls from the 5' RACE reads in MiXCR, one entry per CDR3 protein. The table shows around 850,000 distinct CDR3 sequences, with 35% to 40% occurring only once. The sample comprised blood. The receptors derive from a man aged 18 to 30 in good health. Each CDR3 is given with its conserved first and last residue. Fields, in order: clone size, J gene, D gene, V gene, CDR3 protein, CDR3 DNA. D genes are given only for firm matches. The listing skips clone size in some rows; elsewhere it reads once, few, many or a size class.

size: many
J: TRBJ2-1
D: -
V: TRBV27
CDR3: CASSLSGPANEQFF
DNA: TGTGCCAGCAGTTTATCAGGGCCGGCCAATGAGCAGTTCTTC

size: many
J: TRBJ2-3
D: -
V: TRBV4-3
CDR3: CASSPFGGRGDTQYF
DNA: TGCGCCAGCAGCCCTTTTGGGGGGCGAGGAGATACGCAGTATTTT

size: -
J: TRBJ1-1
D: -
V: TRBV7-3
CDR3: CASRRSEGSGEAFF
DNA: TGTGCCAGCAGGAGATCGGAAGGGTCGGGTGAAGCTTTCTTT

size: once
J: TRBJ1-1
D: -
V: TRBV30
CDR3: CAWSIEGATEAFF
DNA: TGTGCCTGGAGTATCGAAGGAGCCACTGAAGCTTTCTTT

size: -
J: TRBJ2-1
D: -
V: TRBV9
CDR3: CASSGRGPSYNEQFF
DNA: TGTGCCAGCAGCGGGCGGGGCCCCTCCTACAATGAGCAGTTCTTC

size: few
J: TRBJ2-7
D: -
V: TRBV20-1
CDR3: CSADDSAHLQYF
DNA: TGCAGTGCCGATGACAGTGCCCATCTTCAGTACTTC

size: -
J: TRBJ2-1
D: -
V: TRBV27
CDR3: CASMPWRTYNEQFF
DNA: TGTGCCAGCATGCCCTGGAGGACCTACAATGAGCAGTTCTTC

size: -
J: TRBJ2-1
D: TRBD2
V: TRBV20-1
CDR3: CRPGGNEQFF
DNA: TGCAGGCCGGGGGGGAATGAGCAGTTCTTC

size: -
J: TRBJ2-1
D: TRBD2
V: TRBV5-1
CDR3: CASRTSGHLLNEQFF
DNA: TGCGCCAGCAGGACTAGCGGGCATCTTCTCAATGAGCAGTTCTTC

size: -
J: TRBJ2-1
D: TRBD2
V: TRBV6-4
CDR3: CASSMRPGGNEQVF
DNA: TGTGCCAGCAGTATGAGACCCGGGGGGAATGAGCAGGTCTTC

size: -
J: TRBJ2-5
D: -
V: TRBV20-1
CDR3: CSALRTPERETQYF
DNA: TGCAGTGCCCTTCGGACGCCCGAGCGGGAGACCCAGTACTTC

size: few
J: TRBJ1-1
D: TRBD1
V: TRBV20-1
CDR3: CSARPLTGLITEAFF
DNA: TGCAGTGCTAGGCCTCTGACAGGGTTAATCACTGAAGCTTTCTTT

size: few
J: TRBJ2-3
D: TRBD2
V: TRBV20-1
CDR3: CSARRPGGAPDTQYF
DNA: TGCAGTGCTAGACGCCCCGGGGGGGCTCCAGATACGCAGTATTTT

size: few
J: TRBJ2-7
D: -
V: TRBV13
CDR3: CASSLWRDNAYEQYF
DNA: TGTGCCAGCAGCTTATGGCGGGACAACGCCTACGAGCAGTACTTC

size: few
J: TRBJ2-7
D: -
V: TRBV10-3
CDR3: CAISESEMAAPSYEQYF
DNA: TGTGCCATCAGTGAGTCGGAAATGGCGGCTCCCTCCTACGAGCAGTACTTC

size: -
J: TRBJ1-4
D: -
V: TRBV10-3
CDR3: CATTQELATNKKLFF
DNA: TGTGCCACCACACAAGAACTCGCAACTAATAAAAAACTGTTTTTT

size: -
J: TRBJ2-1
D: TRBD1
V: TRBV12-3/TRBV12-4
CDR3: CASTMRGRNEQFF
DNA: TGTGCCAGCACTATGAGGGGGCGGAATGAGCAGTTCTTC

size: -
J: TRBJ1-6
D: TRBD1
V: TRBV7-6
CDR3: CASSGRTGGVSPLHF
DNA: TGTGCCAGCAGCGGCCGGACAGGGGGAGTTTCACCCCTCCACTTT

size: many
J: TRBJ2-3
D: -
V: TRBV4-2
CDR3: CASSQDGMPDTQYF
DNA: TGTGCCAGCAGCCAAGATGGAATGCCAGATACGCAGTATTTT

size: -
J: TRBJ2-7
D: -
V: TRBV5-6
CDR3: CASSLRHGGDEQYF
DNA: TGTGCCAGCAGCCTAAGACACGGGGGCGACGAGCAGTACTTC

size: -
J: TRBJ2-1
D: TRBD2
V: TRBV4-1
CDR3: CASSQVEGGSLYNEQFF
DNA: TGCGCCAGCAGCCAAGTAGAAGGCGGGAGTCTCTACAATGAGCAGTTCTTC

size: few
J: TRBJ1-5
D: -
V: TRBV12-3/TRBV12-4
CDR3: CASSLGGLRDSNQPQHF
DNA: TGTGCCAGCAGTTTAGGGGGCCTCAGGGACAGCAATCAGCCCCAGCATTTT

size: few
J: TRBJ1-5
D: TRBD1
V: TRBV10-3
CDR3: CAISGQGVVQPQHF
DNA: TGTGCCATCAGTGGACAGGGGGTTGTTCAGCCCCAGCATTTT

size: -
J: TRBJ1-6
D: -
V: TRBV3-1
CDR3: CASSQVRRRGSPLHF
DNA: TGTGCCAGCAGCCAAGTAAGACGTCGGGGTTCACCCCTCCACTTT

size: -
J: TRBJ2-1
D: -
V: TRBV2
CDR3: CASPPSGGEQFF
DNA: TGTGCCAGCCCTCCTTCCGGGGGTGAGCAGTTCTTC

size: few
J: TRBJ1-6
D: TRBD1
V: TRBV6-5
CDR3: CASSSGQESSPLHF
DNA: TGTGCCAGCAGTTCGGGACAGGAGAGTTCACCCCTCCACTTT

size: many
J: TRBJ2-1
D: TRBD2
V: TRBV24-1
CDR3: CATSDSGGGTTFF
DNA: TGTGCCACCAGTGATTCTGGCGGGGGAACGACGTTCTTC

size: -
J: TRBJ1-1
D: TRBD1
V: TRBV6-2/TRBV6-3
CDR3: CASSETGAYPEAFF
DNA: TGTGCCAGCAGCGAAACAGGGGCCTACCCTGAAGCTTTCTTT

size: few
J: TRBJ1-1
D: -
V: TRBV10-3
CDR3: CAISVRKNTEAFF
DNA: TGTGCCATCAGTGTACGGAAGAACACTGAAGCTTTCTTT

size: -
J: TRBJ2-3
D: -
V: TRBV7-2
CDR3: CASSHSRADTQYF
DNA: TGTGCCAGCAGCCATTCGCGAGCAGATACGCAGTATTTT

size: -
J: TRBJ2-4
D: -
V: TRBV5-6
CDR3: CASSSPMGQNELYF
DNA: TGTGCCAGCAGCTCTCCGATGGGGCAAAACGAGCTGTACTTC

size: -
J: TRBJ1-1
D: TRBD1
V: TRBV10-3
CDR3: CAIDPGQGPAFF
DNA: TGTGCCATCGACCCGGGACAGGGCCCGGCTTTCTTT

size: few
J: TRBJ2-2
D: -
V: TRBV29-1
CDR3: CSVGQSGELFF
DNA: TGCAGCGTTGGACAGTCCGGGGAGCTGTTTTTT

size: few
J: TRBJ2-5
D: -
V: TRBV20-1
CDR3: CSAHFRGKYNEQYF
DNA: TGCAGTGCACACTTTAGGGGCAAGTACAATGAGCAGTACTTC

size: -
J: TRBJ2-7
D: TRBD1
V: TRBV12-3/TRBV12-4
CDR3: CASSLRQGNNEQYF
DNA: TGTGCCAGCAGCCTTCGACAGGGGAATAACGAGCAGTACTTC

size: few
J: TRBJ2-2
D: -
V: TRBV25-1
CDR3: CASNSRGENTGELFF
DNA: TGTGCCAGCAACTCCAGGGGGGAGAACACCGGGGAGCTGTTTTTT

size: -
J: TRBJ1-3
D: TRBD1
V: TRBV2
CDR3: CASSPDRALGNTIYF
DNA: TGTGCCAGCAGCCCGGACAGGGCACTCGGAAACACCATATATTTT

size: few
J: TRBJ2-5
D: -
V: TRBV3-1
CDR3: CASRRWGEETQYF
DNA: TGTGCCAGCAGGAGATGGGGGGAGGAGACCCAGTACTTC

size: -
J: TRBJ2-7
D: -
V: TRBV4-2
CDR3: CASSQEFYISYNEQYF
DNA: TGTGCCAGCAGCCAAGAGTTTTATATCTCCTACAATGAGCAGTACTTC

size: few
J: TRBJ2-3
D: -
V: TRBV20-1
CDR3: CSASGSTDTQYF
DNA: TGCAGTGCTAGCGGGAGCACAGATACGCAGTATTTT

size: -
J: TRBJ2-2
D: -
V: TRBV7-9
CDR3: CASSLSGDEQYFGELFF
DNA: -

size: -
J: TRBJ1-1
D: TRBD1
V: TRBV12-3/TRBV12-4
CDR3: CASSPRQGGKGDTEAFF
DNA: TGTGCCAGCAGTCCCCGACAGGGGGGGAAGGGGGACACTGAAGCTTTCTTT

size: -
J: TRBJ2-1
D: TRBD1
V: TRBV12-3/TRBV12-4
CDR3: CASRTDRASYNEQFF
DNA: TGTGCCAGCAGGACGGACAGGGCCTCCTACAATGAGCAGTTCTTC

size: -
J: TRBJ1-2
D: -
V: TRBV5-5
CDR3: CASSARTASRGYTF
DNA: TGTGCCAGCAGCGCTAGGACAGCGTCTAGGGGCTACACCTTC

size: -
J: TRBJ2-3
D: -
V: TRBV5-1
CDR3: CASTVPGYKTDTQYF
DNA: TGCGCCAGCACGGTTCCCGGGTATAAGACAGATACGCAGTATTTT

size: -
J: TRBJ2-3
D: -
V: TRBV6-5
CDR3: CASKRGTTDTQYF
DNA: TGTGCCAGCAAACGGGGGACCACAGATACGCAGTATTTT

size: many
J: TRBJ1-2
D: TRBD1
V: TRBV10-3
CDR3: CAISGTGVKYGYTF
DNA: TGTGCCATCAGCGGGACAGGGGTTAAGTATGGCTACACCTTC

size: many
J: TRBJ1-1
D: -
V: TRBV5-1
CDR3: CASSLEAGLDTEAFF
DNA: TGCGCCAGCAGCTTGGAGGCAGGGTTAGACACTGAAGCTTTCTTT

size: few
J: TRBJ2-2
D: TRBD2
V: TRBV10-3
CDR3: CAISDLAGNTGELFF
DNA: TGTGCCATCAGTGACCTAGCGGGGAACACCGGGGAGCTGTTTTTT